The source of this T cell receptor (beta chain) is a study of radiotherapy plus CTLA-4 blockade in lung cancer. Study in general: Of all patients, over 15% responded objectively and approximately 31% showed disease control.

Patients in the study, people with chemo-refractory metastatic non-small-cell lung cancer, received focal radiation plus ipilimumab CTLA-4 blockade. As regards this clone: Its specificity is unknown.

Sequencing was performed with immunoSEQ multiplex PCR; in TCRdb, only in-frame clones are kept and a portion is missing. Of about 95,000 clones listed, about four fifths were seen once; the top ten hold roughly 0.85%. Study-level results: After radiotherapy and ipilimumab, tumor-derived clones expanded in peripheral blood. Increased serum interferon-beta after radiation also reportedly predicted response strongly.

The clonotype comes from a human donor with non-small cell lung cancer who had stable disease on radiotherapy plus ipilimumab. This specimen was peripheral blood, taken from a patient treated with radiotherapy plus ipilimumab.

DNA of the CDR3: TGTGCCAGCAGTTTATTGCGGGACAGGGGGACCACCGGGGAGCTGTTTTTT. Translation gives CASSLLRDRGTTGELFF. The chain links TRBV27 to TRBJ2-2; TRBD1 aligns across 11 bases. This CDR3 is 17 amino acids long. With 1 base clipped from V and 4 bases from J, the junction kept 5 bases outside the gene matches. Per germline, CDR1 MNHEY and CDR2 SMNVEV (reference sequence).